This TCR beta chain was found in a study of circulating and synovial CD4+ cells in juvenile arthritis. General study points: Diversity here was lower than in bulk blood CD4 cells. CPL versus bulk CD4 samples: T cell genome counts differed by at least an order of magnitude. Overlap with synovium rose as more T cells were sequenced.

The table lists this clone with a few counts. Its cognate antigen is unknown. Trimming took 4 bases from V and 6 from J, leaving 16 bases between them. Looked up from germline, CDR1 is GTSNPN and CDR2 is SVGIG (reference sequence). The CDR3 covers 13 residues. Generated by immunoSEQ multiplex PCR, the TCRdb table keeps only in-frame clones and is missing some. The data show around 13,000 clones, over 80% seen once. The rearrangement links TRBV30 to TRBJ2-7; no clear D gene. Sequencing was done on a sample of CD4+ T cells from synovial fluid. This clonotype originated in a human patient with juvenile idiopathic arthritis. Some clones in this sample may be carry-over from other donors' samples. CDR3 coding DNA: TGTGCCTGGAACCGCCTCCAGGTGGGCGAGCAGTACTTC. It is translated as CAWNRLQVGEQYF.